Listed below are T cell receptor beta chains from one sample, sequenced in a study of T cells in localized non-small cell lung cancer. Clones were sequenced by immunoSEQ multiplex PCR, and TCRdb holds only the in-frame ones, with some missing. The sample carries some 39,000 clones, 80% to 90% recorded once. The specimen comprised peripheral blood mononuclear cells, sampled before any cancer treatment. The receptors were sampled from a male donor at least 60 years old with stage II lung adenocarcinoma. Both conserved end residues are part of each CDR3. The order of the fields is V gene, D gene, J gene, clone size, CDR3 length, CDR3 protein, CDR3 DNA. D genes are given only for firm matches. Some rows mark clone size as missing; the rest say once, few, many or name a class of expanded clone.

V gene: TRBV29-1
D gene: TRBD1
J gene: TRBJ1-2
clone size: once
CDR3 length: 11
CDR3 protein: CSSRQGLGYTF
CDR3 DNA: TGCAGCTCTCGACAGGGTCTTGGCTACACCTTC

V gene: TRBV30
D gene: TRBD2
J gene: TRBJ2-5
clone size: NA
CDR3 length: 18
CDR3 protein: CAWSATRTSGRARETQYF
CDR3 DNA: TGTGCCTGGAGTGCCACTCGGACTAGCGGGAGGGCCCGGGAGACCCAGTACTTC

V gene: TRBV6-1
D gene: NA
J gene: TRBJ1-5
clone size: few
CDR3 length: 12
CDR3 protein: CASTGWGQPQHF
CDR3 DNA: TGTGCCAGCACAGGGTGGGGACAGCCCCAGCATTTT

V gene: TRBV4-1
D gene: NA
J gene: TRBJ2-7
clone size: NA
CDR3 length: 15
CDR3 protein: CASSQGQTGTYEQYF
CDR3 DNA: TGCGCCAGCAGCCAGGGTCAGACAGGAACATACGAGCAGTACTTC

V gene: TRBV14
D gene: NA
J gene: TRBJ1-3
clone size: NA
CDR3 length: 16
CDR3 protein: CASSYRTVHSGNTIYF
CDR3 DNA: TGTGCCAGCAGCTACAGGACAGTCCACTCTGGAAACACCATATATTTT

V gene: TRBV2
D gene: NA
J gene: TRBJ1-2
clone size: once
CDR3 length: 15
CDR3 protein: CASSEGGGGLGGYTF
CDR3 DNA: TGTGCCAGCAGTGAAGGTGGAGGGGGTCTGGGAGGCTACACCTTC

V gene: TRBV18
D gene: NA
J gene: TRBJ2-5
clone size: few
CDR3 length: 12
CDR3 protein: CASSPPTETQYF
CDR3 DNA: TGTGCCAGCTCACCACCGACGGAGACCCAGTACTTC

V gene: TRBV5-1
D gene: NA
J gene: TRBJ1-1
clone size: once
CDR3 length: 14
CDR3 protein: CASSRGRDDWRAFF
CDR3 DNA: TGCGCCAGCAGCCGGGGGAGGGATGATTGGCGGGCTTTCTTT

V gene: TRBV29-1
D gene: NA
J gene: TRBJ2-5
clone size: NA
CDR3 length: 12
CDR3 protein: CSVLHSQETQYF
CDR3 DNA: TGCAGCGTTCTCCACAGCCAAGAGACCCAGTACTTC

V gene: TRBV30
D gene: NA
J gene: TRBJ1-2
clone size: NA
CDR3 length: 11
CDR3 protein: CACGVNYGYTF
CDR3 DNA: TGTGCCTGCGGGGTCAACTATGGCTACACCTTC

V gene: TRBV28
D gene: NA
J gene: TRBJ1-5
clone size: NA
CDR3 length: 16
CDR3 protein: CASSLSVPGKNQPQHF
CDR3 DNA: TGTGCCAGCAGTTTATCCGTGCCAGGGAAAAATCAGCCCCAGCATTTT

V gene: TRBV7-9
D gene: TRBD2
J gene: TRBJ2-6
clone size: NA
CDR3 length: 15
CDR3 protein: CAGIAGLSGANVLTF
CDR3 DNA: TGTGCCGGCATAGCGGGGCTCTCTGGGGCCAACGTCCTGACTTTC

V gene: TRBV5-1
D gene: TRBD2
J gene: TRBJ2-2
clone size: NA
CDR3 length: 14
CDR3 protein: CASSLSGRAGELFF
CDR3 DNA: TGCGCCAGCAGCTTGAGCGGGAGAGCCGGGGAGCTGTTTTTT

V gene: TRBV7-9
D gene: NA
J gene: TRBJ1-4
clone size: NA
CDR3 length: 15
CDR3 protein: CASSNGPSINEKLFF
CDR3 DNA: TGTGCCAGCAGCAATGGGCCCAGTATTAATGAAAAACTGTTTTTT